What follows are 3 T cell receptor beta chains derived from one specimen sequenced in a study of cytomegalovirus exposure and HLA in healthy donors. Primers included in the PCR were 60 Vbeta and 13 Jbeta primers. Only in-frame clones appear in the TCRdb table, and some are missing; sequencing was by immunoSEQ multiplex PCR. The sample consists of hundreds of thousands of clones, around 64% of them appearing once. Sequencing input: PBMCs. The source of these receptors is a man aged 35 to 55 in good health and CMV-seropositive.

The rearrangement uses TRBV13 and TRBJ2-3, with 9 nucleotides matching TRBD1. CDR1 and CDR2 (germline): PRHDT, FYEKMQ (reference sequence). With 5 bases clipped from V and 7 bases from J, the junction kept 13 bases outside the gene matches. The CDR3 extends over 16 amino acids. The CDR3 sequence is CASSQLGQGPPHTQYF. The CDR3 nucleotides are TGTGCCAGCAGCCAGCTCGGACAGGGGCCCCCGCATACGCAGTATTTT.

The V and J genes are TRBV2 and TRBJ2-7; D possibly corresponds to TRBD1 (5 bases). Trimming stripped 7 bases from V and 5 bases from J, with 12 bases between. CDR3 length equals 12 residues. Germline CDR1 and CDR2: SNHLY and FYNNEI. The CDR3 region has the DNA TGTGCCAGCACAGGGATTCAAAACGAGCAGTACTTC. It specifies CASTGIQNEQYF.

V usage is TRBV5-1 and J usage is TRBJ2-7; D perhaps matches TRBD2 (5 bases). Germline lookup yields CDR1 SGHRS and CDR2 YFSETQ. V was cut by 5 bases and J by 4 bases, with 19 bases left in between. The CDR3 is 15 residues long. The CDR3, as DNA: TGCGCCAGCAGAACAGCGGACGATATTGGGTACGAGCAGTACTTC. Protein sequence: CASRTADDIGYEQYF.